This is a list of T cell receptor beta chains from one sample in a study of beta chain features in type 1 diabetes. Clones were sequenced by immunoSEQ multiplex PCR, and TCRdb holds only the in-frame ones, with some missing. The sample has around 300,000 clones, approximately 15% seen once; the top ten hold 0.015% to 0.017%. The sequencing sample was made of naive CD4+ T cells from blood. The receptors come from a man aged 18 to 30 with type 1 diabetes. The CDR3 runs from the conserved cysteine through the conserved F or W. The D gene is left open where the match is weak. Only some rows state a clone size, as once, few, many or a class for expanded clones.

V	D	J	size	DNA	CDR3
TRBV4-2	NA	TRBJ2-3	NA	TGTGCCAGCAGCCAAGGGGACGGGAGCCGGACAGATACGCAGTATTTT	CASSQGDGSRTDTQYF
TRBV15	TRBD1	TRBJ1-2	NA	TGTGCCACCAGCAGAGATGGTCAGGGGGACGATGGCTACACCTTC	CATSRDGQGDDGYTF
TRBV30	TRBD1	TRBJ1-1	NA	TGTGCCTGGAGTGTAGGAGGGGGCGGATCTGCTTTCTTT	CAWSVGGGGSAFF
TRBV6-1	NA	TRBJ2-1	few	TGTGCCAGCAGTGGGGGGACATATACAAATGAGCAGTTCTTC	CASSGGTYTNEQFF
TRBV4-1	TRBD2	TRBJ2-3	once	TGCGCCAGCAGCCAAGGAGGGGCAGCGGGAGAGGCAGATACGCAGTATTTT	CASSQGGAAGEADTQYF
TRBV7-8	NA	TRBJ1-5	few	TGTGCCAGCAGCTTAGGTCAGGGGAGGGGTAATCAGCCCCAGCATTTT	CASSLGQGRGNQPQHF
TRBV5-4	NA	TRBJ2-2	few	TGTGCCAGCAGCTTGAAGGGAGAATCCACCGGGGAGCTGTTTTTT	CASSLKGESTGELFF
TRBV5-1	TRBD1	TRBJ2-5	few	TGCGCCAGCAGCTTGTCGGCCCAGGGGGCCTACGAGACCCAGTACTTC	CASSLSAQGAYETQYF
TRBV6-6	NA	TRBJ2-7	few	TGTGCCAGCAGTTACTCATCCCGTACTCGAGAGCAGTACTTC	CASSYSSRTREQYF
TRBV29-1	NA	TRBJ2-1	few	TGCAGCGTTGCCACCTACAATGAGCAGTTCTTC	CSVATYNEQFF
TRBV30	NA	TRBJ2-3	NA	TGTGCCTGGAGTGTGACTAGAAAAACGCAGTATTTT	CAWSVTRKTQYF
TRBV28	TRBD2	TRBJ2-7	NA	TGTGCCAGCAGGGCCGGGACTAGCGGTCCCTACGAGCAGTACTTC	CASRAGTSGPYEQYF
TRBV7-2	NA	TRBJ1-1	NA	TGTGCCAGCAGCACCAACGGGATGAGTGGTGAAGCTTTCTTT	CASSTNGMSGEAFF
TRBV28	TRBD2	TRBJ2-3	few	TGTGCCAGCAGTTTAGATACAGCGGGAGTCCCAGATACGCAGTATTTT	CASSLDTAGVPDTQYF
TRBV4-3	NA	TRBJ1-6	few	TGCGCCAGCACCTTAAGGGGGGGATCCTATAATTCACCCCTCCACTTT	CASTLRGGSYNSPLHF
TRBV7-9	NA	TRBJ2-6	few	TGTGCCAGCAGCAGGGGGTACCCCTCTGGGGCCAACGTCCTGACTTTC	CASSRGYPSGANVLTF
TRBV30	TRBD2	TRBJ2-7	NA	TGTGCCTGGAGTGCTCCCGGGACTAGCTCCTACGAGCAGTACTTC	CAWSAPGTSSYEQYF
TRBV9	TRBD1	TRBJ1-4	NA	TGTGCCAGCAGCATGGGACAGGGCTCTAATGAAAAACTGTTTTTT	CASSMGQGSNEKLFF
TRBV30	NA	TRBJ2-3	NA	TGTGCTTGCCCGGGAGACACAGATACGCAGTATTTT	CACPGDTDTQYF
TRBV29-1	TRBD2	TRBJ2-7	few	TGCAGCGTAGCGGTCCTAGCGGGAGGTTTCCACGAGCAGTACTTC	CSVAVLAGGFHEQYF
TRBV7-9	TRBD1	TRBJ2-3	NA	TGTGCCAGCAGCTTAACGACAGGGCCGAGACCAGATACGCAGTATTTT	CASSLTTGPRPDTQYF
TRBV30	TRBD1	TRBJ1-5	NA	TGTGCCTTTCAGACAGGGGGCCAATATCAGCCCCAGCATTTT	CAFQTGGQYQPQHF
TRBV7-2	TRBD2	TRBJ2-3	few	TGTGCCAGCACCCAATCTGTTAGCGGGAAGGGAACGCAGTATTTT	CASTQSVSGKGTQYF
TRBV28	TRBD1	TRBJ2-7	few	TGTGCCAGCACGAGGACAGGGGCCTACGAGCAGTACTTC	CASTRTGAYEQYF
TRBV6-6	TRBD2	TRBJ2-7	NA	TGTGCCAGCACCCCGAGCGGGAGAGTCTACTACGAGCAGTACTTC	CASTPSGRVYYEQYF
TRBV27	NA	TRBJ2-1	few	TGTGCCAGCATCGGCAGGGTGGGTGGGAATGAGCAGTTCTTC	CASIGRVGGNEQFF
TRBV9	TRBD2	TRBJ2-6	few	TGTGCCAGCAGCCCGGGAGGGGCTGGGGCCAACGTCCTGACTTTC	CASSPGGAGANVLTF
TRBV11-2	TRBD1	TRBJ2-7	few	TGTGCCACAAGGGGAGCGGGACAGGGTACCTCTCGCTCCTACGAGCAGTACTTC	CATRGAGQGTSRSYEQYF
TRBV6-5	NA	TRBJ2-1	NA	TGTGCCAGCAGTTACGTAACTAACAATGAGCAGTTCTTC	CASSYVTNNEQFF
TRBV5-4	NA	TRBJ2-7	few	TGTGCCAGCAGCTTATCGAGTTTCTCCTACGAGCAGTACTTC	CASSLSSFSYEQYF
TRBV20-1	NA	TRBJ2-1	few	TGCAGTGTAGGGAGGAATGAGCAGTTCTTC	CSVGRNEQFF
TRBV5-4	TRBD2	TRBJ2-3	few	TGTGCCAGCAGCCTTAGCGGGGGGGCCGCAGATACGCAGTATTTT	CASSLSGGAADTQYF
TRBV27	TRBD2	TRBJ2-1	NA	TGTGCCAGCAGTTTCCTCCTCCCGGGACTAGCGGGAGAGTTGCGTGAGCAGTTCTTC	CASSFLLPGLAGELREQFF
TRBV28	NA	TRBJ1-4	NA	TGTGCCATAGGGGCGGGAATTAATGAAAAACTGTTTTTT	CAIGAGINEKLFF
TRBV29-1	TRBD1	TRBJ1-1	NA	TGCAGCGTGGAACGGACAGGCTATTTCGCCCCCATGAACACTGAAGCTTTCTTT	CSVERTGYFAPMNTEAFF
TRBV30	NA	TRBJ2-6	NA	TGTGCCTGGAGTGACAGCTCTGGGGCCAACGTCCTGACTTTC	CAWSDSSGANVLTF
TRBV7-2	TRBD2	TRBJ2-7	NA	TGTGCCAGCAGCTTACATCCGGGAGGGCTATCCGAGCAGTACTTC	CASSLHPGGLSEQYF
TRBV2	TRBD1	TRBJ2-7	once	TGTGCCAGTCGGACAGGGGGCGCGAGACGCGAGCAGTACTTC	CASRTGGARREQYF
TRBV30	TRBD2	TRBJ2-5	NA	TGTGCCTGGACGACTAGCGCCCAAGAGACCCAGTACTTC	CAWTTSAQETQYF
TRBV7-2	TRBD1	TRBJ2-7	few	TGTGCCTGTAGACAGGGGCCGTTCGAGCAGTACTTC	CACRQGPFEQYF
TRBV29-1	NA	TRBJ2-2	few	TGCAGCGTAGGGCGGACAAGGAACACCGGGGAGCTGTTTTTT	CSVGRTRNTGELFF
TRBV30	NA	TRBJ1-5	NA	TGTGCCTGGAGTGGCTCCCCGGGTAGCAATCAGCCCCAGCATTTT	CAWSGSPGSNQPQHF